Listed below are T cell receptor beta chains from one sample, sequenced in a study of T and B cells in COVID-19 patients. TCRdb reprocessed the multiplex PCR reads via MiXCR and lists one record per CDR3 protein. The data contain around 10,000 distinct CDR3 sequences, 25% to 30% of them singletons. The specimen sequenced was blood. These receptors came from a human donor who had recovered from COVID-19. Both conserved end residues are part of each CDR3. D genes are given only for firm matches. A row's size may be missing; if present it is once, few, many or a size class.

TRBJ1-2	TRBV6-6	-	-	CASRGGGGGYTF
TRBJ1-1	TRBV29-1	-	medium-sized	CSVEGLRGMAEAFF
TRBJ1-5	TRBV10-3	-	-	CAISGGNQPQHF
TRBJ2-5	TRBV9	-	-	CASSPNNGETTPGTQYF
TRBJ1-6	TRBV7-2	-	few	CASSDHPIGVGSPLHF
TRBJ1-2	TRBV6-5	-	few	CASSYSGSLNYGYTF
TRBJ1-6	TRBV18	TRBD1	-	CASSPIDRDSPLHF
TRBJ1-5	TRBV30	-	medium-sized	CAWSRSGGHQPQHF
TRBJ1-3	TRBV5-5	-	-	CASSYRAHSGNTIYF
TRBJ1-5	TRBV10-3	-	few	CAISESIGQPQHF
TRBJ1-2	TRBV6-5	-	many	CASSRGKGADGYTF
TRBJ1-1	TRBV5-1	TRBD1	-	CASSLTGGTNTEAFF
TRBJ2-1	TRBV5-6	-	few	CASSLERTISSYNEQFF
TRBJ2-3	TRBV6-1	TRBD1	medium-sized	CASRDRDFTDTQYF
TRBJ1-2	TRBV6-1	-	many	CASRGGAGEHGYTF
TRBJ2-3	TRBV27	TRBD2	medium-sized	CASSLQGLDETDTQYF
TRBJ2-5	TRBV24-1	-	-	CATSDFWSQETQYF
TRBJ1-1	TRBV10-3	TRBD1	few	CAISAGTANTEAFF
TRBJ2-3	TRBV6-2/TRBV6-3	TRBD2	-	CASSPSGRAVGDTKYF
TRBJ1-3	TRBV6-6	-	-	CASRDGGSGNTIYF
TRBJ2-1	TRBV6-5	-	medium-sized	CASSLDISSYNEQFF
TRBJ1-1	TRBV12-3/TRBV12-4	-	few	CASSMLTEAFF
TRBJ2-7	TRBV15	-	medium-sized	CATSRHPAYEQYF
TRBJ2-7	TRBV6-5	-	few	CASRSARWRGGDGEQYF
TRBJ2-2	TRBV29-1	TRBD1	-	CSVRAGTGGTGELFF
TRBJ2-2	TRBV30	-	medium-sized	CAWTKNTGELFF
TRBJ2-6	TRBV11-1	TRBD2	medium-sized	CASSGREVTGANVLTF
TRBJ2-3	TRBV7-4	-	-	CASSLVGGGQRTQYF
TRBJ2-2	TRBV19	-	-	CASSMGSGELFF
TRBJ2-1	TRBV18	-	medium-sized	CASSQGPRNEQFF
TRBJ2-2	TRBV6-2/TRBV6-3	TRBD2	-	CASRPSGGLNTGELFF
TRBJ2-1	TRBV28	-	-	CASMGISNEQFF
TRBJ2-7	TRBV19	-	medium-sized	CASSRSPGQRGYEQYF
TRBJ2-1	TRBV18	-	few	CASSPPPSGYNEQFF
TRBJ2-7	TRBV7-6	-	few	CASSSVGGGGYEQYF
TRBJ2-3	TRBV27	TRBD1	many	CASSLFGVDRGAHTQYF
TRBJ1-3	TRBV7-9	-	-	CASSLGLSSGNTIYF
TRBJ1-1	TRBV18	-	-	CASSLWRQNTEAFF
TRBJ2-3	TRBV15	TRBD2	medium-sized	CATSSPAGGTDTQYF
TRBJ2-1	TRBV7-2	-	-	CASSLALRATYNEQFF
TRBJ1-2	TRBV18	-	few	CASFPGVGDYGYTF
TRBJ1-2	TRBV11-1	TRBD1	-	CASSRGQGSYGYTF
TRBJ1-3	TRBV5-5	-	few	CASSLDQGGGNTIYF
TRBJ1-3	TRBV19	-	medium-sized	CASSAYSGLGNTIYF
TRBJ1-1	TRBV19	-	many	CASSSLHTEAFF
TRBJ1-5	TRBV12-3/TRBV12-4	-	-	CASTSLSVGAGNQPQHF
TRBJ2-1	TRBV27	-	medium-sized	CASRMGLGEQFF
TRBJ2-5	TRBV25-1	TRBD1	-	CASSKGAQETQYF
TRBJ2-1	TRBV6-2/TRBV6-3	TRBD2	medium-sized	CASSNGGRHEQFF
TRBJ1-5	TRBV6-2/TRBV6-3	TRBD1	-	CASSLSGTGDGNQPQHF
TRBJ1-2	TRBV12-3/TRBV12-4	-	few	CASLSSGTPIF
TRBJ2-1	TRBV27	-	medium-sized	CASSPSPVQTYNEQFF
TRBJ1-2	TRBV5-6	TRBD1	-	CASSGASGTEYGYTF